The 2 T cell receptor beta chains presented below share a single source sample, sequenced in a study of T-cell reconstitution after alpha-beta-depleted transplantation in children. Unique molecular identifiers were built into the TCRbeta library. Each CDR3 protein is one row after TCRdb ran MiXCR on the PCR reads. Found here are hundreds of thousands of distinct CDR3 sequences, approximately 14% of them singletons; the top ten hold approximately 0.8%. This specimen consisted of PBMCs, obtained before TCRalphabeta/CD19-depleted stem cell transplant. These receptors were taken from a girl aged 2-10 years with congenital amegakaryocytic thrombocytopenia, due to receive a stem cell transplant.

This clonotype was seen at least ten times. This chain joins TRBV12-3 or TRBV12-4 and TRBJ2-7; D might be TRBD1 or TRBD2, each matching 5 bases. The CDR3 consists of 15 residues. V gave up 3 bases and J gave up 5 bases, with 17 bases separating them. CDR3 protein: CASSFLGRVGDEQYF. The CDR3 nucleotides are TGTGCCAGCAGTTTTTTGGGACGGGTTGGAGACGAGCAGTACTTC.

Note on this clonotype: Being one base from a much bigger clone, this may be a read error. The V and J genes are TRBV20-1 and TRBJ2-1; D perhaps matches TRBD2 (5 bases). This CDR3 comprises 15 residues. In germline, CDR1 is DFQATT, CDR2 SNEGSKA (reference sequence). The CDR3: CSAIQPKRPNNEQLF. In DNA, the CDR3 is TGCAGTGCTATCCAGCCCAAGCGGCCTAACAATGAGCAGCTCTTC.